The 23 T cell receptor beta chains reported below all come from one sample, sequenced in a study of blood T cell repertoires in COVID-19. Some clones are missing from TCRdb's copy, which holds only in-frame ones; the method was immunoSEQ multiplex PCR. The sample consists of approximately 76,000 clones, 87% of them appearing once. The source material was peripheral blood. The receptors stem from a man younger than 40 with acute or convalescent COVID-19.

This chain links TRBV9 with TRBJ1-5; D is undetermined. V dropped 2 bases and J dropped 5 bases, with 8 bases sitting between them. The CDR3 has 13 residues. In germline, CDR1 is SGDLS, CDR2 YYNGEE. The DNA of the CDR3 is TGTGCCAGCAGCGTGAGCCTGGATCAGCCCCAGCATTTT. As protein: CASSVSLDQPQHF.

There are a few counts of this clone. This rearrangement joins TRBV5-4 to TRBJ2-1; maybe TRBD2 (6 bases). The germline V gene encodes CDR1 SGHNT and CDR2 YYREEE (reference sequence). CDR3 length: 15 residues. The ends were cut back, 4 bases at V and 5 bases at J, with 16 bases in the middle. The CDR3 DNA is TGTGCCAGCAGCACAAGACTAGAAGAGAACAATGAGCAGTTCTTC. Amino acids: CASSTRLEENNEQFF.

This sequence joins TRBV21-1 and TRBJ2-1; TRBD1 reflects the table's D call only, with no check against the DNA. TRBV21-1 is a pseudogene. The CDR3 is 15 amino acids. This chain's CDR3 is CASSPPSTGYNEQFF. CDR3 in DNA: TGTGCCAGCAGCCCACCGTCGACAGGATACAATGAGCAGTTCTTC.

The CDR3 loop is CASSPRIPGLRQFYEQYF. For the CDR3, the DNA is TGTGCCAGCAGCCCTAGGATTCCGGGACTCCGACAGTTCTACGAGCAGTACTTC. This chain uses TRBV11-2 with TRBJ2-7; TRBD2 is a possible D gene (6 bases). V was clipped by 5 bases and J by 3 bases, with 26 bases between them. This CDR3 region has 18 residues. The germline CDR1 and CDR2 sequences are SGHAT and FQNNGV.

The chain joins TRBV27 to TRBJ2-2, with 9 positions matching TRBD1. The CDR3 runs to 15 residues. Germline values: CDR1 MNHEY, CDR2 SMNVEV (reference sequence). The V gene end was trimmed by 7 bases and the J gene end by 4 bases; junction bases not matched to a gene: 7. The CDR3 DNA sequence: TGTGCCAGCACCTCAGGGACAGGGTCCACCGGGGAGCTGTTTTTT. This translates into CASTSGTGSTGELFF.

This rearrangement joins TRBV1 to TRBJ2-3; TRBD2 is the table's D call and was not checked against the DNA. TRBV1 corresponds to a pseudogene. CDR3 length: 14 amino acids. Here the CDR3 reads CTSSSLARTDTQYF. The CDR3 DNA reads TGCACCAGCAGCAGCCTAGCGCGCACAGATACGCAGTATTTT.

The V and J genes are TRBV29-1 and TRBJ2-2; TRBD2 aligns across 7 bases. Germline V gene lookup returns CDR1 SQVTM and CDR2 ANQGSEA. CDR3 length: 16 amino acids. V dropped 8 bases and J dropped 5; count of bases not matched to a gene: 17. CDR3 region: CSIIGKPEGGTGELFF. The CDR3 DNA is TGCAGCATAATCGGCAAGCCTGAGGGAGGGACCGGGGAGCTGTTTTTT.

The CDR3 sequence: CASSPPGQVYGYTF. Here the CDR3 DNA reads TGCGCCAGCAGCCCGCCGGGACAGGTCTATGGCTACACCTTC. The J gene is TRBJ1-2, the V gene TRBV4-1; 8 positions match TRBD1. This CDR3 has 14 amino acids. Germline V gene data show CDR1 as MGHRA and CDR2 as YSYEKL. J gave up 4 bases and V 4 bases, and 5 bases lay outside the gene matches.

This chain connects TRBV28 to TRBJ2-7; 7 bases match TRBD1. This CDR3 comprises 12 residues. Germline trimming cut 5 bases from V and 7 bases from J; bases unmatched to any gene: 5. The V gene's germline CDR1 is MDHEN and CDR2 SYDVKM. The CDR3, as DNA: TGTGCCAGCAGTCCGACAGGGAGAGAGCAGTACTTC. Translating it yields CASSPTGREQYF.

This rearrangement joins TRBV4-2 to TRBJ2-1, with D possibly TRBD1 on 5 matching bases. Trimming took off 0 bases at V and 10 bases at J, with 13 bases between the two ends. The germline CDR1 and CDR2 sequences are LGHNA and YNFKEQ. The CDR3 contains 14 residues. The CDR3 loop reads CASSQDPDTREQFF. The CDR3 bases are TGTGCCAGCAGCCAAGATCCGGACACGAGAGAGCAGTTCTTC.

The chain joins TRBV5-4 to TRBJ1-1; D unclear. Between the trimmed V and J ends, which lost 2 bases and 1 base, there was a span of 9 bases. The CDR3 contains 14 residues. The germline V gene encodes CDR1 SGHNT and CDR2 YYREEE (reference sequence). CDR3 in DNA: TGTGCCAGCAGCTTCATTGAGGGGAACACTGAAGCTTTCTTT. It is translated as CASSFIEGNTEAFF. Combining the CDR3 with reference TRBV5-4 and TRBJ1-1 gives the whole variable domain ETGVTQSPTHLIKTRGQQVTLRCSSQSGHNTVSWYQQALGQGPQFIFQYYREEENGRGNFPPRFSGLQFPNYSSELNVNALELDDSALYLCASSFIEGNTEAFFGQGTRLTVV.

The gene calls are TRBV10-3 and TRBJ2-1, with TRBD1 matching 8 bases. Germline CDR1 ENHRY, CDR2 SYGVKD. Trimming removed 10 bases from V and 5 bases from J; junction bases left unmatched: 10. This CDR3 region has 14 residues. CDR3 residues: CATSGTGYHNEQFF. The CDR3, as DNA: TGTGCCACTTCCGGGACAGGCTACCACAATGAGCAGTTCTTC.

There are many counts of this clone. The V gene is TRBV3-1 (or the pseudogene TRBV3-2), the J gene TRBJ2-7, with 10 bases aligning to TRBD2. The ends lost 5 bases at V and 6 bases at J; junction bases unmatched: 10. Germline CDR1 is LGHDT and CDR2 is YNNKEL (reference sequence). This CDR3 comprises 15 residues. CDR3 sequence reads: CASSVGLAVPSEQYF. The DNA for the CDR3 is TGTGCCAGCAGCGTAGGACTAGCGGTCCCTTCCGAGCAGTACTTC.

The chain couples TRBV7-2 to TRBJ2-7; D unresolved. The CDR3 runs 13 residues. Germline-derived CDR1 and CDR2 are SGHTA and FQGNSA. The V and J ends lost 1 base and 4 bases respectively, with 8 bases between them. The CDR3 reads CASSLGARYEQYF. In nucleotides, the CDR3 is TGTGCCAGCAGCTTAGGAGCTCGATACGAGCAGTACTTC.

This rearrangement joins TRBV19 to TRBJ1-5; D gene ambiguous. The V end was cut by 7 bases, the J end by 0 bases, with 25 bases between. Germline values: CDR1 LNHDA, CDR2 SQIVND (reference sequence). CDR3 size: 19 residues. The CDR3 region is CASTWGHAGPIFSNQPQHF. Written as DNA, the CDR3 is TGTGCCAGTACTTGGGGTCATGCGGGTCCTATATTTAGCAATCAGCCCCAGCATTTT.

This clone came up once. V is TRBV10-2 and J is TRBJ1-2, with 11 positions matching TRBD1. Germline V gene sequence: CDR1 WSHSY, CDR2 SAAADI. J gave up 8 bases and V 2 bases, and 7 bases lay outside the gene matches. CDR3 length equals 15 residues. CDR3 sequence (DNA): TGCGCCAGCAGTGAGAACTCTCGGACAGGGGGCGGCTACACCTTC. Its protein is CASSENSRTGGGYTF.

This clone was detected once. The chain has TRBV19 and TRBJ1-2; D gene uncertain. CDR1 LNHDA and CDR2 SQIVND come from the germline V gene (reference sequence). The CDR3 runs 15 residues. Trimming pared 3 bases from V and 5 bases from J, leaving 16 bases between. The CDR3 is CASSILAGPSYGYTF. DNA for the CDR3: TGTGCCAGTAGTATCTTGGCAGGCCCTTCTTATGGCTACACCTTC.

There are many counts of this clone. The CDR3 reads CASSFGRVFSYEQYF. The CDR3 DNA follows: TGTGCCAGCAGTTTCGGGCGGGTATTCTCCTACGAGCAGTACTTC. V is TRBV28 and J is TRBJ2-7; weak D call: TRBD2 (5 bases). The CDR3 loop spans 15 amino acids. Trimming cost V 3 bases and J 0 bases, with 12 bases left between them. The V gene's germline CDR1 is MDHEN and CDR2 SYDVKM.

This clone occurred once. V gene TRBV12-3 or TRBV12-4 combines with J gene TRBJ2-1, with 8 bases lining up with TRBD2. Germline trimming cut 6 bases from V and 9 bases from J; bases unmatched to any gene: 7. The CDR3 is 13 residues long. The CDR3 nucleotides are TGTGCCAGCAGCCCCACGACTAGCGCTGAGCAGTTCTTC. Translating gives CASSPTTSAEQFF.

This chain uses TRBV2 with TRBJ2-7; D is perhaps TRBD1 (6 bases). The CDR3 totals 14 residues. The V gene's germline CDR1 is SNHLY and CDR2 FYNNEI. Between the trimmed V and J ends, which lost 7 bases and 0 bases, there was a span of 13 bases. The CDR3 here is CASTGQTTSYEQYF. The CDR3 DNA reads as TGTGCCAGCACAGGACAGACTACCTCCTACGAGCAGTACTTC.

The V call is TRBV7-2, the J call TRBJ2-5, with D possibly matching TRBD1 (6 bases). V lost 5 bases and J 4 bases, leaving 11 bases between the germline ends. This CDR3 spans 13 amino acids. Germline CDR1 SGHTA, CDR2 FQGNSA. The CDR3 region is CASSQGLRETQYF. The CDR3, as DNA: TGTGCCAGCAGCCAGGGGTTGCGAGAGACCCAGTACTTC.

The chain joins TRBV24-1 to TRBJ2-2, with D tentatively TRBD1 (5 bases). Trimming stripped 4 bases from V and 10 bases from J, with 12 bases between. The CDR3 has 13 residues. Germline CDR1 is KGHDR and CDR2 is SFDVKD. CDR3: CATSERTSEELFF. In DNA, the CDR3 is TGTGCCACCAGTGAAAGGACATCGGAGGAGCTGTTTTTT.

V usage is TRBV5-5 and J usage is TRBJ1-4; D unresolved. V was cut by 4 bases and J by 8 bases, with 15 bases left in between. Germline lookup yields CDR1 SGHKS and CDR2 YYEKEE (reference sequence). This CDR3 contains 14 residues. The CDR3 DNA reads TGTGCCAGCAGCCTCGGGGATCGCGCGGAAAAACTGTTTTTT. It is translated as CASSLGDRAEKLFF. Complete variable domain (other parts from reference TRBV5-5 and TRBJ1-4): DAGVTQSPTHLIKTRGQQVTLRCSPISGHKSVSWYQQVLGQGPQFIFQYYEKEERGRGNFPDRFSARQFPNYSSELNVNALLLGDSALYLCASSLGDRAEKLFFGSGTQLSVL.